Presented here are 8 T cell receptor beta chains from one specimen sequenced in a study of cytomegalovirus exposure and HLA in healthy donors. With 60 Vbeta and 13 Jbeta primers, the PCR was carried out. TCRdb keeps only in-frame clones here, not all; method: immunoSEQ multiplex PCR. Among under 150,000 clones listed, about 82% were seen once. Sequences were obtained from PBMCs. These TCRs come from a young man in good health and CMV-seronegative.

Here the CDR3 DNA reads TGTGCCAGCAGTTTTATGAGGAACACCGGGGAGCTGTTTTTT. Translated: CASSFMRNTGELFF. The chain has TRBV27 and TRBJ2-2; D call uncertain. The V gene lost 3 bases and the J gene lost 1 base, with 6 bases spanning the gap. Germline values: CDR1 MNHEY, CDR2 SMNVEV (reference sequence). The CDR3 length is 14 residues.

J is TRBJ2-7 and V is TRBV7-6; weak D call: TRBD1 (6 bases). The length of the CDR3 is 13 residues. The ends were cut back, 3 bases at V and 7 bases at J, with 13 bases in the middle. Germline V gives CDR1 SGHVS, CDR2 FNYEAQ. CDR3: CASSFLGTPEQYF. The CDR3 DNA follows: TGTGCCAGCAGCTTTCTAGGGACACCAGAGCAGTACTTC.

The chain is built from TRBV11-2 and TRBJ1-1; D not resolved. The V end was cut by 3 bases, the J end by 4 bases, with 9 bases between. The CDR3 extends over 13 amino acids. Germline CDR1 is SGHAT and CDR2 is FQNNGV. Here the CDR3 DNA reads TGTGCCAGCAGCTTCCAGGAGGGCACTGAAGCTTTCTTT. Translating gives CASSFQEGTEAFF.

This chain uses TRBV15 with TRBJ2-7; no definite D call. This CDR3 region has 13 residues. The germline V gene encodes CDR1 LNHNV and CDR2 YYDKDF (reference sequence). The V and J ends lost 4 bases and 2 bases respectively, with 9 bases between them. The CDR3 DNA sequence: TGTGCCACCAGCATCGACACCCCCTACGAGCAGTACTTC. This sequence encodes CATSIDTPYEQYF. The full variable domain, its missing parts supplied by reference TRBV15 and TRBJ2-7, is DAMVIQNPRYQVTQFGKPVTLSCSQTLNHNVMYWYQQKSSQAPKLLFHYYDKDFNNEADTPDNFQSRRPNTSFCFLDIRSPGLGDTAMYLCATSIDTPYEQYFGPGTRLTVT.

The chain employs TRBV10-3 and TRBJ2-7; D perhaps matches TRBD2 (6 bases). This CDR3 spans 13 amino acids. Germline V lookup: CDR1 ENHRY, CDR2 SYGVKD. V lost 6 bases and J lost 6, with 15 bases in between. The DNA of the CDR3 is TGTGCCATCAGCAAAGAGGGAGGTGGCGAGCAGTACTTC. It specifies CAISKEGGGEQYF.

The chain uses TRBV7-2 and TRBJ2-1, with D possibly being TRBD2 (6 bases). V lost 2 bases to trimming and J lost 8 bases, with 13 bases between them. Germline CDR1 is SGHTA and CDR2 is FQGNSA. The CDR3 is 14 residues long. The CDR3 spells CASSLFLGGYEQFF. The CDR3 region has the DNA TGTGCCAGCAGCTTATTCTTGGGGGGTTATGAGCAGTTCTTC.

This clone turned up a few times. In the same sample, other DNA sequences code for this CDR3. The rearrangement uses TRBV11-2 and TRBJ2-7; D is perhaps TRBD1 (5 bases). Trimming shortened V by 1 base and J by 5 bases, and 6 bases separated the two germline ends. The CDR3 runs to 12 residues. Germline values: CDR1 SGHAT, CDR2 FQNNGV. The CDR3 is CASSLAGNEQYF. The CDR3, as DNA: TGTGCCAGCAGCTTAGCAGGGAACGAGCAGTACTTC.

The gene calls are TRBV5-6 and TRBJ2-5, with a possible D match to TRBD2 (7 bases). This CDR3 has 18 residues. V dropped 0 bases and J dropped 2 bases, with 20 bases sitting between them. Germline V gene lookup returns CDR1 SGHDT and CDR2 YYEEEE. CDR3 loop: CASSLALTRAGAQETQYF. The DNA of the CDR3 is TGTGCCAGCAGCTTGGCGCTCACCCGGGCGGGGGCACAAGAGACCCAGTACTTC.